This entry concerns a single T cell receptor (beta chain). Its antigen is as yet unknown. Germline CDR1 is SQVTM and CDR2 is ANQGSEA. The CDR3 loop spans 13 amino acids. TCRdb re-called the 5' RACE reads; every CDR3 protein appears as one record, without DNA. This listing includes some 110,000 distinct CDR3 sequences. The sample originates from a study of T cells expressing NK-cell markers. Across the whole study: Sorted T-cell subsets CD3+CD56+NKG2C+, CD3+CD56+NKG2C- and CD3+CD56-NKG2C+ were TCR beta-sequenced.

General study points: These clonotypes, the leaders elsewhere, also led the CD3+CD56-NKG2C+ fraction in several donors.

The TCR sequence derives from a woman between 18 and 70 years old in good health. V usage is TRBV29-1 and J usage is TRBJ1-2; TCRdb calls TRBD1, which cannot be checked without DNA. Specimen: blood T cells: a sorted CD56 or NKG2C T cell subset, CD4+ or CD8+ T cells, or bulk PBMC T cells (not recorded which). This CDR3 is CSVPGQGFMSYTF.